This TCR beta chain is from a study of memory CD4+ T cells and cytomegalovirus serostatus. Study information: Of the healthy Belgian adults, nine or ten were CMV seropositive and approximately 24 seronegative. Overall study results and limits: Suggested: most of the CMV-linked TCR signature lies in CD4+ memory cells. 67 of 164 known CMV-associated TCRbeta sequences appeared in CD4+ memory.

Single viable CD3+CD4+CD8-CD45RO+ cells were sorted as the memory CD4+ T cells. Positive selection with CD4 microbeads enriched total CD4+ T cells. CDR3 length: 14 amino acids. V shed 6 bases, J shed 4 bases, and the junction held 4 bases outside the gene matches. Per germline, CDR1 SEHNR and CDR2 FQNEAQ (reference sequence). The assay was immunoSEQ multiplex PCR, and TCRdb's table has in-frame clones only and misses some. This sample has some 46,000 clones, with roughly 83% found just once. Comments on this clone: Antigen: not known.

This chain connects TRBV7-9 to TRBJ2-3; 10 bases are a match to TRBD2. The TCR was taken from an adult in good health and CMV-seronegative. The sample comprised memory CD4+ T cells from blood. The CDR3 region has the DNA TGTGCCAGCAGTAAGCGGGAGGGCCCAGATACGCAGTATTTT. Its protein product is CASSKREGPDTQYF.